Listed below are T cell receptor beta chains from one sample, sequenced in a study of post-analysis software for immune sequencing data. TCRdb re-analysed the PCR reads in MiXCR, keeping a single row per CDR3 protein. The sample has 650,000 to 850,000 distinct CDR3 sequences, 35% to 55% seen once. The sequencing input was blood. The receptor source for this set is a girl aged 10 to 17 with multiple sclerosis. The CDR3 runs from the conserved cysteine through the conserved F or W. Each record gives: J gene, D gene, clone size, V gene, CDR3 DNA, CDR3 protein. D genes are given only for firm matches. For some rows the clone size is stated as once, few or many, or as a class when expanded; others skip it.

j_call: TRBJ2-7
d_call: TRBD2
clone_size: -
v_call: TRBV5-1
cdr3_nt: TGCGCCAGCAGCTTGGAGCCCCCATCTAGCGGGAGCTCCTACGAGCAGTACTTC
cdr3_aa: CASSLEPPSSGSSYEQYF

j_call: TRBJ2-7
d_call: TRBD1
clone_size: -
v_call: TRBV6-5
cdr3_nt: TGTGCCAGCATGGCAGGGGGCTCCTACGAGCAGTACTTC
cdr3_aa: CASMAGGSYEQYF

j_call: TRBJ2-5
d_call: -
clone_size: -
v_call: TRBV20-1
cdr3_nt: TGCAGTGCCAAGGGACCGCCCTTGGGAGAGACCCAGTACTTC
cdr3_aa: CSAKGPPLGETQYF

j_call: TRBJ1-2
d_call: TRBD1
clone_size: -
v_call: TRBV20-1
cdr3_nt: TGCAGTGCTAGAGATGTCGCGGGACAGGGAGACGGCTACACCTTC
cdr3_aa: CSARDVAGQGDGYTF

j_call: TRBJ2-7
d_call: -
clone_size: -
v_call: TRBV20-1
cdr3_nt: TGCAGTGCTTCGACTCGGGGCGAGCAGTACTTC
cdr3_aa: CSASTRGEQYF

j_call: TRBJ2-3
d_call: -
clone_size: -
v_call: TRBV20-1
cdr3_nt: TGCAGTGCTAGCCCCCCTTTGGGCGGCACAGATACGCAGTATTTT
cdr3_aa: CSASPPLGGTDTQYF

j_call: TRBJ2-5
d_call: TRBD1
clone_size: -
v_call: TRBV7-8
cdr3_nt: TGTGCCAGCAGCTTAGGGGACAGAGCCCAAGAGACCCAGTACTTC
cdr3_aa: CASSLGDRAQETQYF

j_call: TRBJ2-6
d_call: -
clone_size: -
v_call: TRBV6-1
cdr3_nt: TGTGCCAGCAGGTCTACAGGGATTTCTGGGGCCAACGTCCTGACTTTC
cdr3_aa: CASRSTGISGANVLTF

j_call: TRBJ2-5
d_call: -
clone_size: -
v_call: TRBV20-1
cdr3_nt: TGCAGTGCTAGTTTGTTTGCGGCCCAAGAGACCCAGTACTTC
cdr3_aa: CSASLFAAQETQYF

j_call: TRBJ2-7
d_call: TRBD2
clone_size: few
v_call: TRBV25-1
cdr3_nt: TGTGCCAGCAGGCCCGGGGGGACCATGAGGCCCTACGAGCAGTACTTC
cdr3_aa: CASRPGGTMRPYEQYF

j_call: TRBJ2-1
d_call: TRBD2
clone_size: -
v_call: TRBV6-5
cdr3_nt: TGTGCCAGCAGCCCGACTAGCGGGAGCCTGCATGAGCAGTTCTTC
cdr3_aa: CASSPTSGSLHEQFF

j_call: TRBJ2-7
d_call: TRBD1
clone_size: -
v_call: TRBV3-1
cdr3_nt: TGTGCCAGCAGCCAGGCCGGGACAGGGATCCACGAGCAGTACTTC
cdr3_aa: CASSQAGTGIHEQYF

j_call: TRBJ2-2
d_call: -
clone_size: few
v_call: TRBV5-1
cdr3_nt: TGCGCCAGCAGCTCGGCGTATTCGACCGGGGAGCTGTTTTTT
cdr3_aa: CASSSAYSTGELFF

j_call: TRBJ2-3
d_call: -
clone_size: -
v_call: TRBV5-1
cdr3_nt: TGCGCCAGCAGCCCCCGGGACTCGAGGAGCGCAGATACGCAGTATTTT
cdr3_aa: CASSPRDSRSADTQYF

j_call: TRBJ1-1
d_call: -
clone_size: -
v_call: TRBV20-1
cdr3_nt: TGCAGTGCGGGAGGACTAGGCACTGAAGCTTTCTTT
cdr3_aa: CSAGGLGTEAFF

j_call: TRBJ2-7
d_call: TRBD2
clone_size: -
v_call: TRBV7-8
cdr3_nt: TGTGCCAGCAGCCCAGGGACTAGCGGGAACGAGCAGTACTTC
cdr3_aa: CASSPGTSGNEQYF

j_call: TRBJ2-5
d_call: -
clone_size: few
v_call: TRBV6-2/TRBV6-3
cdr3_nt: TGTGCCAGCAGCCACAGCGGGTCCTGGCAAGAGACCCAGTACTTC
cdr3_aa: CASSHSGSWQETQYF

j_call: TRBJ2-5
d_call: -
clone_size: -
v_call: TRBV7-2
cdr3_nt: TGTGCCAGCAGCTTTTCGGGACACCGAGAAGGGACCCAGTACTTC
cdr3_aa: CASSFSGHREGTQYF

j_call: TRBJ2-6
d_call: -
clone_size: few
v_call: TRBV28
cdr3_nt: TGTGCCAGCAGAGCCGGGACGGCCTACTCTGGGGCCAACGTCCTGACTTTC
cdr3_aa: CASRAGTAYSGANVLTF

j_call: TRBJ1-1
d_call: -
clone_size: -
v_call: TRBV7-3
cdr3_nt: TGTGCCAGCAGAGAGGACAGTAACACTGAAGCTTTCTTT
cdr3_aa: CASREDSNTEAFF

j_call: TRBJ2-1
d_call: TRBD2
clone_size: few
v_call: TRBV10-1
cdr3_nt: TGCGCCAGCAGTGAGTTTTCCGGGACTAGTCGCTCCTACAATGAGCAGTTCTTC
cdr3_aa: CASSEFSGTSRSYNEQFF

j_call: TRBJ2-1
d_call: -
clone_size: -
v_call: TRBV7-8
cdr3_nt: TGTGCCAGCAGCCGAAGAGGGGAGGCCTACAATGAGCAGTTCTTC
cdr3_aa: CASSRRGEAYNEQFF

j_call: TRBJ2-7
d_call: TRBD2
clone_size: once
v_call: TRBV4-3
cdr3_nt: TGCGCCAGCAGCCAAGATCTACTAGCGGGAGGGCAGACCGAGCAGTACTTC
cdr3_aa: CASSQDLLAGGQTEQYF

j_call: TRBJ2-7
d_call: TRBD1
clone_size: -
v_call: TRBV27
cdr3_nt: TGTGCCAGCAGTCGGACAGGAGCCTTCTACGAGCAGTACTTC
cdr3_aa: CASSRTGAFYEQYF

j_call: TRBJ2-3
d_call: TRBD2
clone_size: -
v_call: TRBV20-1
cdr3_nt: TGCAGTGCTAGAGATGGGACTAACACAGATACGCAGTATTTT
cdr3_aa: CSARDGTNTDTQYF

j_call: TRBJ2-7
d_call: TRBD2
clone_size: few
v_call: TRBV2
cdr3_nt: TGTGCCAGCAGAGCCCGAGTAGCGGGAGTACTGAACGAGCAGTACTTC
cdr3_aa: CASRARVAGVLNEQYF

j_call: TRBJ2-7
d_call: -
clone_size: -
v_call: TRBV28
cdr3_nt: TGTGCCAGCAGTTTAAGCCAGGGGCCATCCTACGAGCAGTACTTC
cdr3_aa: CASSLSQGPSYEQYF

j_call: TRBJ2-5
d_call: -
clone_size: few
v_call: TRBV2
cdr3_nt: TGTGCCAGCAGCGAGTGGGGCGTTCAGACCCAGTACTTC
cdr3_aa: CASSEWGVQTQYF

j_call: TRBJ2-7
d_call: TRBD1
clone_size: -
v_call: TRBV12-3/TRBV12-4
cdr3_nt: TGTGCCAGCAGTAAAACCCGGGACAGGGGGAAGAGCTCCTACGAGCAGTACTTC
cdr3_aa: CASSKTRDRGKSSYEQYF

j_call: TRBJ2-1
d_call: -
clone_size: -
v_call: TRBV6-5
cdr3_nt: TGTGCCAGCAGTTCCAGGGTGAGGGCGGGTGAGCAGTTCTTC
cdr3_aa: CASSSRVRAGEQFF

j_call: TRBJ2-1
d_call: TRBD2
clone_size: -
v_call: TRBV30
cdr3_nt: TGTGCCTGGAGTGTGGGACTAGCTCACAATGAGCAGTTCTTC
cdr3_aa: CAWSVGLAHNEQFF